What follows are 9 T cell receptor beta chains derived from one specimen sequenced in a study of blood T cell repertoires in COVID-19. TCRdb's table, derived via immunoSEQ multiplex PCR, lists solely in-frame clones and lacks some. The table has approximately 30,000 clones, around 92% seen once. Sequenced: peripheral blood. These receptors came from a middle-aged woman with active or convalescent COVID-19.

The CDR3 DNA follows: TGTGCCAGCAGCCAAGCAGGGGGCCACGAAGAGCAGTACTTC. Protein sequence: CASSQAGGHEEQYF. The chain carries TRBV3-1 (or the pseudogene TRBV3-2) and TRBJ2-7, with 8 bases identical to TRBD1. The V and J ends lost 1 base and 7 bases, in that order; junction bases with no gene match: 6. Germline loops: CDR1 LGHDT, CDR2 YNNKEL (reference sequence). The CDR3 contains 14 residues.

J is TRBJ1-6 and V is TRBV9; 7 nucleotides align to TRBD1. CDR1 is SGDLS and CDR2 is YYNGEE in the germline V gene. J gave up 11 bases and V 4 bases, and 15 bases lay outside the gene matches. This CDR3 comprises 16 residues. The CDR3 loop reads CASSSPPRRGRTPLHF. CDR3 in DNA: TGTGCCAGCAGCTCCCCTCCCAGGAGGGGGCGGACACCCCTCCACTTT.

CDR3 nucleotide sequence: TGTGCCCGATTAGGGGGCTCTGGAAACACCATATATTTT. It yields the protein CARLGGSGNTIYF. The rearrangement joins TRBV30 to TRBJ1-3, with a tentative D call TRBD1 (6 bases). Trimming took off 8 bases at V and 0 bases at J, with 11 bases between the two ends. CDR3 length equals 13 residues. Germline-derived CDR1 and CDR2 are GTSNPN and SVGIG (reference sequence).

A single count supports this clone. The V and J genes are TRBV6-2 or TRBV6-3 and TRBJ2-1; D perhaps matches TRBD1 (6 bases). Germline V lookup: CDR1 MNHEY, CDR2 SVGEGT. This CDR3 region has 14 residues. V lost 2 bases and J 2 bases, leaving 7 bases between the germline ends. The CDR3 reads CASSYEGAYNEQFF. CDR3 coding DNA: TGTGCCAGCAGTTACGAGGGGGCCTACAATGAGCAGTTCTTC.

The CDR3 DNA follows: TGTGCCAGCAGCCAAGAGTCCTCAGGTGGCGTCCACTATGGCTACACCTTC. Protein sequence: CASSQESSGGVHYGYTF. The chain has TRBV4-2 and TRBJ1-2; D gene uncertain. Germline V lookup: CDR1 LGHNA, CDR2 YNFKEQ. Trimming pared 0 bases from V and 3 bases from J, leaving 17 bases between. The CDR3 spans 17 residues.

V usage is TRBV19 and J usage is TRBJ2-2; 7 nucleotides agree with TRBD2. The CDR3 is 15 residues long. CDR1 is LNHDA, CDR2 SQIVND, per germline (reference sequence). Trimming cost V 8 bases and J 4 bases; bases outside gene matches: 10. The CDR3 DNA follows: TGTGCCAGTGCGCTAGCGGCATCGAGCACCGGGGAGCTGTTTTTT. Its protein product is CASALAASSTGELFF.

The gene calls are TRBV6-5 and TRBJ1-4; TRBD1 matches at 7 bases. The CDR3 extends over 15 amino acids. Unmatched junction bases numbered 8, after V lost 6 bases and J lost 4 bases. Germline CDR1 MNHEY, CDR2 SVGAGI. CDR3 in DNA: TGTGCCAGCAGCAGAACGGGACAGATTAATGAAAAACTGTTTTTT. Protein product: CASSRTGQINEKLFF.

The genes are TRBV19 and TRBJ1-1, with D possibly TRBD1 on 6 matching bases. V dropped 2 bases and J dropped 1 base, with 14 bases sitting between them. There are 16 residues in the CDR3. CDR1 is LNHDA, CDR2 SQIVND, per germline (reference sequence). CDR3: CASSITRGQRNTEAFF. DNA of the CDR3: TGTGCCAGTAGTATAACCAGGGGCCAGCGGAACACTGAAGCTTTCTTT.

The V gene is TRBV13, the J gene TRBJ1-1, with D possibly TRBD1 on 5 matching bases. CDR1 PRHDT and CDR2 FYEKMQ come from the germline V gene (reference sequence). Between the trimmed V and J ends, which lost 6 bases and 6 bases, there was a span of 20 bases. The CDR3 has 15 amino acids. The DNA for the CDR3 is TGTGCCAGCAGTCGCCCTCAGGGTGGGTACGCTGAAGCTTTCTTT. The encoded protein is CASSRPQGGYAEAFF.